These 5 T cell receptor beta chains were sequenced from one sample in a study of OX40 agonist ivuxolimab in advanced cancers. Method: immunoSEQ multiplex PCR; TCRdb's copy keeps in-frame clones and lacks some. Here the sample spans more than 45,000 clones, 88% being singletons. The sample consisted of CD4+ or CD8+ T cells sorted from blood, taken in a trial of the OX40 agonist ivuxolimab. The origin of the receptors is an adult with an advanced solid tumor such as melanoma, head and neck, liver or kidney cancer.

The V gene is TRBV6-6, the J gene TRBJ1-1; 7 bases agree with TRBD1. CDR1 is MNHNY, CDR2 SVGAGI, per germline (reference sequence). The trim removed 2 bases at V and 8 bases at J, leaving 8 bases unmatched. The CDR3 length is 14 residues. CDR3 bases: TGTGCCAGCAGTTACCCGGTCGAGGACAGGGAAGCTTTCTTT. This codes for CASSYPVEDREAFF.

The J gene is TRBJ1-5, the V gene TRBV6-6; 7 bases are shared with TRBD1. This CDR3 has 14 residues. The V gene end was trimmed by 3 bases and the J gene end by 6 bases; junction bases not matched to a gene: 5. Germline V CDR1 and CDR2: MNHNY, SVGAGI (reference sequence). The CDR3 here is CASSYQGGTQPQHF. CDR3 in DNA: TGTGCCAGCAGTTATCAGGGGGGCACTCAGCCCCAGCATTTT.

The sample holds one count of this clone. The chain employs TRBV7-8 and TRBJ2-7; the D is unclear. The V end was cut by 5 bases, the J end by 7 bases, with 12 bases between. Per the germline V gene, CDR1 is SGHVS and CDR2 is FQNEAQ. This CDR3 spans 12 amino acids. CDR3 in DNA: TGTGCCAGCAGCATCCTGGGTTGGGAGCAGTACTTC. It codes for CASSILGWEQYF.

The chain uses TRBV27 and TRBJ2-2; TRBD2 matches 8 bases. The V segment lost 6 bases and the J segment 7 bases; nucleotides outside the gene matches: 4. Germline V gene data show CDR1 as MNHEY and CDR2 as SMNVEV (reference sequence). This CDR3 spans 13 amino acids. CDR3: CASSRTSLGELFF. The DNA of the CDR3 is TGTGCCAGCAGCCGGACTAGCCTCGGGGAGCTGTTTTTT.

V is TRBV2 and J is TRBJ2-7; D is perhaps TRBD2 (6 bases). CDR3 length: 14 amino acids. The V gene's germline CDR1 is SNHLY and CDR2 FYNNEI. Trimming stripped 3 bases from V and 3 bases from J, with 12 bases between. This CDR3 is CASSEEGSNYEQYF. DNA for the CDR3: TGTGCCAGCAGTGAGGAGGGGTCGAACTACGAGCAGTACTTC.